One and the same sample provided the 25 T cell receptor beta chains below, sequenced in a study of cytomegalovirus exposure and HLA in healthy donors. Vbeta (60) and Jbeta (13) primers were used in the PCR. Clones were sequenced by immunoSEQ multiplex PCR, and TCRdb holds only the in-frame ones, with some missing. The data show around 130,000 clones, with around 82% seen just once and 11% held by the top ten. The sample taken for sequencing was PBMCs. These receptors were collected from a male donor in good health and CMV-seropositive.

Details on this clone: The sample holds other DNA sequences that translate to the same CDR3. CDR3 nucleotides: TGTGCCAGCAGCTTAGCGAGGGGGTCAGAGACCCAGTACTTC. Residues: CASSLARGSETQYF. This chain uses TRBV7-2 with TRBJ2-5; D may be TRBD1 (6 bases). This CDR3 comprises 14 residues. Germline V lookup: CDR1 SGHTA, CDR2 FQGNSA. The germline V and J ends were trimmed by 0 bases and 4 bases, with 9 bases remaining between them.

The chain combines TRBV7-9 with TRBJ2-6; 7 bases are shared with TRBD1. The CDR3 has 19 amino acids. Germline trimming cut 5 bases from V and 0 bases from J; bases unmatched to any gene: 13. Germline values: CDR1 SEHNR, CDR2 FQNEAQ (reference sequence). CDR3 sequence (DNA): TGTGCCAGCAGCCCTCGACAGGGTGGGAAGGGCTCTGGGGCCAACGTCCTGACTTTC. Its protein is CASSPRQGGKGSGANVLTF.

This chain connects TRBV15 to TRBJ2-3, with D hard to call. In germline, CDR1 is LNHNV, CDR2 YYDKDF (reference sequence). This CDR3 is built from 12 residues. Trimming took off 1 base at V and 6 bases at J, with 5 bases between the two ends. DNA for the CDR3: TGTGCCACCAGCAGAGCGTCGGATACGCAGTATTTT. Translated: CATSRASDTQYF.

In this sample, this clone turned up a few times. The rearrangement links TRBV6-5 to TRBJ1-5; D ambiguous. This CDR3 is built from 15 residues. V dropped 0 bases and J dropped 0 bases, with 6 bases sitting between them. CDR1 and CDR2 from the germline V gene are MNHEY and SVGAGI. The CDR3 region is CASSYSRDSNQPQHF. The DNA of the CDR3 is TGTGCCAGCAGTTACTCGAGGGATAGCAATCAGCCCCAGCATTTT.

The chain recombines TRBV14 with TRBJ2-1, with a possible D match to TRBD2 (6 bases). The germline V gene encodes CDR1 SGHDN and CDR2 FVKESK. V was clipped by 0 bases and J by 0 bases, with 21 bases between them. CDR3 length: 20 amino acids. The CDR3 reads CASSQEEWGVVESSYNEQFF. CDR3 DNA sequence: TGTGCCAGCAGCCAAGAAGAATGGGGGGTAGTCGAAAGCTCCTACAATGAGCAGTTCTTC.

The chain uses TRBV2 and TRBJ2-1; 7 bases fit TRBD2. The CDR3 sequence is 15 residues long. Germline assignment: CDR1 SNHLY and CDR2 FYNNEI. Germline trimming cut 7 bases from V and 6 bases from J; bases unmatched to any gene: 12. In nucleotides, the CDR3 is TGTGCCAGCACCGATACTAGCGAGGACCGCAATGAGCAGTTCTTC. This translates into CASTDTSEDRNEQFF.

In this sample, this clone turned up a few times. The J gene is TRBJ1-1, the V gene TRBV28, with TRBD1 matching 11 bases. J lost 11 bases, V lost 5 bases, and 16 bases had no gene match. This CDR3 comprises 16 residues. Germline CDR1 MDHEN, CDR2 SYDVKM. This CDR3 reads CASSPLQPGQGGIAFF. The DNA for the CDR3 is TGTGCCAGCAGTCCACTTCAACCGGGACAGGGGGGGATCGCTTTCTTT.

The chain couples TRBV9 to TRBJ2-7; 11 nucleotides align to TRBD2. This CDR3 comprises 19 residues. CDR1 is SGDLS, CDR2 YYNGEE, per germline. V lost 2 bases and J lost 3; bases outside the gene matches: 16. Here the CDR3 reads CASSVEDYSGRAPYYEQYF. In DNA form, the CDR3 reads TGTGCCAGCAGCGTCGAGGACTATAGCGGGAGGGCCCCTTACTACGAGCAGTACTTC.

The genes are TRBV7-2 and TRBJ1-1, with D uncertain. V gave up 1 base and J gave up 2 bases, with 11 bases separating them. The CDR3 contains 15 residues. Germline CDR1 SGHTA, CDR2 FQGNSA. CDR3 nucleotide sequence: TGTGCCAGCAGCTTAGTATGGCAGGCTAACACTGAAGCTTTCTTT. It is translated as CASSLVWQANTEAFF.

The V gene is TRBV2, the J gene TRBJ2-5, with 8 positions matching TRBD1. V lost 8 bases and J lost 1; bases outside the gene matches: 9. From germline, CDR1 is SNHLY and CDR2 FYNNEI. This CDR3 has 15 amino acids. CDR3 sequence reads: CASRRDRRSQETQYF. For the CDR3, the DNA is TGTGCCAGCCGCCGGGACAGGCGCTCCCAAGAGACCCAGTACTTC. The full variable domain, in which reference TRBV2 and TRBJ2-5 provide the parts outside the CDR3, is EPEVTQTPSHQVTQMGQEVILRCVPISNHLYFYWYRQILGQKVEFLVSFYNNEISEKSEIFDDQFSVERPDGSNFTLKIRSTKLEDSAMYFCASRRDRRSQETQYFGPGTRLLVL.

The gene calls are TRBV7-3 and TRBJ1-2; D not resolved. The germline V gene encodes CDR1 SGHTA and CDR2 FQGTGA. The CDR3 covers 11 residues. V gave up 11 bases and J gave up 4 bases, with 11 bases separating them. For the CDR3, the DNA is TGTGCCCCAGGCCAGCCCTATGGCTACACCTTC. Translating it yields CAPGQPYGYTF.

The chain employs TRBV11-2 and TRBJ2-1, with 9 bases lining up with TRBD2. The CDR3 consists of 15 residues. V lost 1 base and J lost 8; bases outside the gene matches: 6. CDR1 SGHAT and CDR2 FQNNGV come from the germline V gene. The chain's CDR3 is CASSLGRGRAYEQFF. The CDR3 DNA reads as TGTGCCAGCAGCTTAGGGCGCGGGAGGGCTTATGAGCAGTTCTTC.

The V and J genes are TRBV7-2 and TRBJ2-3; D call uncertain. The CDR3 has 15 residues. Trimming shortened V by 3 bases and J by 2 bases, and 12 bases separated the two germline ends. Germline V gene data show CDR1 as SGHTA and CDR2 as FQGNSA. The CDR3 region is CASSFTSGNTDTQYF. In nucleotides, the CDR3 is TGTGCCAGCAGCTTCACCTCTGGCAACACAGATACGCAGTATTTT.

This sequence joins TRBV9 and TRBJ2-7; D possibly corresponds to TRBD1 (6 bases). Trimming shortened V by 0 bases and J by 5 bases, and 12 bases separated the two germline ends. CDR1 SGDLS and CDR2 YYNGEE come from the germline V gene. The CDR3 is made up of 14 amino acids. The CDR3 DNA is TGTGCCAGCAGCGTAGGGCAGGGGCACAACGAGCAGTACTTC. Its protein product is CASSVGQGHNEQYF. The full variable domain, its missing parts supplied by reference TRBV9 and TRBJ2-7, is DSGVTQTPKHLITATGQRVTLRCSPRSGDLSVYWYQQSLDQGLQFLIQYYNGEERAKGNILERFSAQQFPDLHSELNLSSLELGDSALYFCASSVGQGHNEQYFGPGTRLTVT.

The chain carries TRBV11-1 and TRBJ2-3; 9 nucleotides line up with TRBD2. This CDR3 is built from 16 residues. Trimming removed 3 bases from V and 8 bases from J; junction bases left unmatched: 12. From germline, CDR1 is SGHAT and CDR2 FQDESV (reference sequence). CDR3 sequence reads: CASSFYPVAGEPTQYF. The DNA of the CDR3 is TGTGCCAGCAGCTTTTATCCTGTAGCGGGAGAGCCTACGCAGTATTTT.

The chain is built from TRBV10-3 and TRBJ2-3, with D possibly being TRBD1 (6 bases). This CDR3 contains 15 residues. The germline CDR1 and CDR2 sequences are ENHRY and SYGVKD. The V and J ends lost 3 bases and 2 bases respectively, with 12 bases between them. CDR3: CAISDVDSFTDTQYF. In DNA form, the CDR3 reads TGTGCCATCAGTGACGTGGACAGCTTCACAGATACGCAGTATTTT.

The V and J genes are TRBV9 and TRBJ1-1, with a tentative D call TRBD1 (5 bases). CDR1 and CDR2 from the germline V gene are SGDLS and YYNGEE. The CDR3 covers 13 residues. Trimming removed 2 bases at V and 2 bases at J, with 7 bases between. The CDR3: CASSVTENTEAFF. The CDR3 bases are TGTGCCAGCAGCGTGACAGAAAACACTGAAGCTTTCTTT. Using reference TRBV9 and TRBJ1-1 for the parts outside the CDR3, the full variable domain is DSGVTQTPKHLITATGQRVTLRCSPRSGDLSVYWYQQSLDQGLQFLIQYYNGEERAKGNILERFSAQQFPDLHSELNLSSLELGDSALYFCASSVTENTEAFFGQGTRLTVV.

This chain connects TRBV28 to TRBJ2-2; 8 bases are shared with TRBD2. CDR3 length: 15 amino acids. With 4 bases clipped from V and 6 bases from J, the junction kept 7 bases outside the gene matches. Germline lookup yields CDR1 MDHEN and CDR2 SYDVKM. The CDR3 DNA sequence: TGTGCCAGCAGTTGGTCAGCGGGAGTGTCCGGGGAGCTGTTTTTT. Its protein product is CASSWSAGVSGELFF.

The chain is built from TRBV5-6 and TRBJ1-1; D ambiguous. Germline-derived CDR1 and CDR2 are SGHDT and YYEEEE. V lost 5 bases and J 9 bases, leaving 17 bases between the germline ends. The CDR3 is 13 residues long. This chain's CDR3 is CASRPWLEVKAFF. The CDR3 nucleotides are TGTGCCAGCAGACCCTGGTTAGAAGTTAAAGCTTTCTTT.

The chain carries TRBV30 and TRBJ1-1; a weak D match, TRBD1 (6 bases). CDR1 is GTSNPN and CDR2 is SVGIG in the germline V gene (reference sequence). The CDR3 consists of 14 residues. Trimming left V 1 base short and J 1 base short, with 10 bases between. CDR3 in DNA: TGTGCCTGGAGTGAAGGACAGACGAACACTGAAGCTTTCTTT. Protein: CAWSEGQTNTEAFF.

The chain combines TRBV30 with TRBJ2-7; D may be TRBD1 (6 bases). The CDR3 loop spans 14 amino acids. Trimming removed 0 bases at V and 2 bases at J, with 11 bases between. Germline CDR1 and CDR2: GTSNPN and SVGIG (reference sequence). This CDR3 reads CAWSVQGGAYEQYF. Here the CDR3 DNA reads TGTGCCTGGAGTGTACAGGGTGGGGCCTACGAGCAGTACTTC.

A single count supports this clone. V is TRBV5-1 and J is TRBJ2-1, with D possibly being TRBD1 (5 bases). The CDR3 has 13 amino acids. V was pared by 4 bases and J by 4 bases, with 9 bases between. Germline assignment: CDR1 SGHRS and CDR2 YFSETQ. CDR3 coding DNA: TGCGCCAGCAGCGTAGGGGTTTACAATGAGCAGTTCTTC. Translated, it gives CASSVGVYNEQFF.

The V and J genes are TRBV13 and TRBJ2-3; 14 nucleotides line up with TRBD2. The germline V gene encodes CDR1 PRHDT and CDR2 FYEKMQ (reference sequence). This CDR3 contains 16 residues. Losses at the gene ends were 5 bases for V and 7 bases for J; bases not matched to a gene: 8. This chain's CDR3 is CASSPGLAGGRNTQYF. DNA for the CDR3: TGTGCCAGCAGCCCCGGACTAGCGGGAGGAAGGAATACGCAGTATTTT.

The chain links TRBV5-6 to TRBJ2-5; 8 bases align to TRBD1. V lost 2 bases, J lost 11 bases, and 11 bases stayed unmatched. The germline V gene encodes CDR1 SGHDT and CDR2 YYEEEE. The CDR3 sequence is 14 residues long. CDR3: CASSFMDRESEQYF. CDR3 bases: TGTGCCAGCAGCTTTATGGACAGGGAATCTGAGCAGTACTTC. The complete variable domain, with remaining parts taken from reference TRBV5-6 and TRBJ2-5, reads DAGVTQSPTHLIKTRGQQVTLRCSPKSGHDTVSWYQQALGQGPQFIFQYYEEEERQRGNFPDRFSGHQFPNYSSELNVNALLLGDSALYLCASSFMDRESEQYFGPGTRLLVL.

The genes are TRBV7-8 and TRBJ1-2; no clear D. Per the germline V gene, CDR1 is SGHVS and CDR2 is FQNEAQ. The length of the CDR3 is 14 residues. V dropped 1 base and J dropped 8 bases, with 14 bases sitting between them. CDR3 DNA: TGTGCCAGCAGCTTAGGGATACTAACGGGGGGCTACACCTTC. Residues: CASSLGILTGGYTF.